This TCR beta chain was sequenced during a study of cytomegalovirus exposure and HLA in healthy donors. In the study overall: Ancestry clustering placed roughly 86% of 300 to 400 genotyped donors in the Caucasian-associated cluster. Overall study results and limits: Generally TCR sequences proved uncommon, though certain public TCRs appeared in numerous donors. Previous analysis showed most TCR beta V segments were productive about 90% or about 30% of the time.

Germline V CDR1 and CDR2: SGHTA, FQGNSA. Between the trimmed V and J ends, which lost 1 base and 0 bases, there was a span of 7 bases. The CDR3 is made up of 15 amino acids. Note on this clone: No antigen is known for it.

The PCR used 60 Vbeta and 13 Jbeta primers. This table comes from immunoSEQ multiplex PCR, and its TCRdb copy is limited to in-frame clones, with some not included. The sample carries a few hundred thousand clones, around 77% recorded once. The sequencing input was PBMCs. The chain has TRBV7-2 and TRBJ1-5, with D hard to call. The source of this sequence is a woman aged 25 to 45 in good health and CMV-seronegative. CDR3 in DNA: TGTGCCAGCAGCTTAGATCGGGGTAGCAATCAGCCCCAGCATTTT. It encodes CASSLDRGSNQPQHF.